Below, 12 T cell receptor beta chains from the same sample are listed, as sequenced in a study of beta chain features in type 1 diabetes. Expressed TCRB transcripts were sequenced because the entire RNA isolate underwent reverse transcription. The repertoire was sequenced with immunoSEQ multiplex PCR; TCRdb's copy has only in-frame clones and lacks some. The sample lists more than 130,000 clones; 6.9% were seen once. The source material was central memory CD4+ T cells from blood. The receptors derive from a woman in her twenties or thirties in good health.

This clone was observed at least ten times. The chain joins TRBV19 to TRBJ2-7, with D possibly being TRBD2 (6 bases). The CDR3 is made up of 13 amino acids. Trimming left V 5 bases short and J 4 bases short, with 12 bases between. Germline V gives CDR1 LNHDA, CDR2 SQIVND (reference sequence). The CDR3 protein is CASSGYSGYEQYF. DNA for the CDR3: TGTGCCAGTAGTGGATATAGCGGATACGAGCAGTACTTC. Together with reference TRBV19 and TRBJ2-7, the CDR3 gives the full variable domain: DGGITQSPKYLFRKEGQNVTLSCEQNLNHDAMYWYRQDPGQGLRLIYYSQIVNDFQKGDIAEGYSVSREKKESFPLTVTSAQKNPTAFYLCASSGYSGYEQYFGPGTRLTVT.

The chain has TRBV7-8 and TRBJ2-7; maybe TRBD1 (5 bases). The germline CDR1 and CDR2 sequences are SGHVS and FQNEAQ. This CDR3 is built from 14 residues. Trimming shortened V by 5 bases and J by 3 bases, and 14 bases separated the two germline ends. CDR3 in DNA: TGTGCCAGCAGCCCGCAGGGTATTGGCTACGAGCAGTACTTC. Translating gives CASSPQGIGYEQYF.

This clone was seen more than once but under ten times. The chain combines TRBV11-3 with TRBJ2-2, with D possibly matching TRBD2 (6 bases). The CDR3 has 14 residues. The ends were cut back, 2 bases at V and 4 bases at J, with 8 bases in the middle. CDR1 and CDR2 (germline): SGHNT, YENEEA. CDR3: CASSLLAATGELFF. Here the CDR3 DNA reads TGTGCCAGCAGCTTATTAGCGGCCACCGGGGAGCTGTTTTTT.

This clone was seen many times. This chain uses TRBV28 with TRBJ2-2; D gene ambiguous. The length of the CDR3 is 13 residues. The V and J ends lost 9 bases and 0 bases respectively, with 8 bases between them. The germline gives CDR1 MDHEN, CDR2 SYDVKM. This chain's CDR3 is CASLVANTGELFF. DNA of the CDR3: TGTGCCAGTCTTGTCGCGAACACCGGGGAGCTGTTTTTT.

This clone was counted only a few times. The sample carries other DNA sequences with the same CDR3. The V gene is TRBV30, the J gene TRBJ1-5; 9 nucleotides match TRBD1. This CDR3 contains 17 residues. The junction had 6 bases not matched to a gene; V was cut back by 0 bases and J by 0 bases. The germline V gene encodes CDR1 GTSNPN and CDR2 SVGIG (reference sequence). In nucleotides, the CDR3 is TGTGCCTGGAGTGTCAGGACAGGGGAATATAGCAATCAGCCCCAGCATTTT. Translation: CAWSVRTGEYSNQPQHF. Full variable domain (missing parts from reference TRBV30 and TRBJ1-5): SQTIHQWPATLVQPVGSPLSLECTVEGTSNPNLYWYRQAAGRGLQLLFYSVGIGQISSEVPQNLSASRPQDRQFILSSKKLLLSDSGFYLCAWSVRTGEYSNQPQHFGDGTRLSIL.

The rearrangement links TRBV7-9 to TRBJ2-2, with 11 bases lining up with TRBD2. CDR3 length: 16 residues. Trimming removed 2 bases from V and 5 bases from J; junction bases left unmatched: 4. Germline V gives CDR1 SEHNR, CDR2 FQNEAQ (reference sequence). CDR3 sequence reads: CASSLNLAGGTGELFF. Here the CDR3 DNA reads TGTGCCAGCAGCTTAAATCTAGCGGGAGGAACCGGGGAGCTGTTTTTT. The whole variable domain, remainder taken from reference TRBV7-9 and TRBJ2-2, is DTGVSQNPRHKITKRGQNVTFRCDPISEHNRLYWYRQTLGQGPEFLTYFQNEAQLEKSRLLSDRFSAERPKGSFSTLEIQRTEQGDSAMYLCASSLNLAGGTGELFFGEGSRLTVL.

J is TRBJ2-1 and V is TRBV7-9, with 15 positions matching TRBD2. The CDR3 runs 17 residues. V shed 4 bases and J 7 bases; nucleotides not matched to a gene: 8. Germline-derived CDR1 and CDR2 are SEHNR and FQNEAQ (reference sequence). In DNA, the CDR3 is TGTGCCAGCAGCTCTCGGACTAGCGGGAGGGCCTTGAATGAGCAGTTCTTC. Translation gives CASSSRTSGRALNEQFF.

At least ten counts were recorded for this clone. The V call is TRBV7-2, the J call TRBJ2-1, with 12 bases aligning to TRBD2. This CDR3 spans 17 amino acids. The V segment lost 3 bases and the J segment 4 bases; nucleotides outside the gene matches: 7. Germline V gene lookup returns CDR1 SGHTA and CDR2 FQGNSA. The CDR3 reads CASSFAGLAGSYNEQFF. The CDR3 coding sequence is TGTGCCAGCAGCTTTGCCGGACTAGCGGGATCTTACAATGAGCAGTTCTTC.

This clone occurred a few times. This chain links TRBV7-6 with TRBJ1-1, with TRBD1 matching 12 bases. Germline V CDR1 and CDR2: SGHVS, FNYEAQ. V shed 4 bases and J 0 bases; nucleotides not matched to a gene: 3. This CDR3 has 16 amino acids. In DNA form, the CDR3 reads TGTGCCAGCAGCTCGGGACAGGGGGCAATGAACACTGAAGCTTTCTTT. This encodes CASSSGQGAMNTEAFF.

Only a few counts were recorded for this clone. V and J are TRBV18 and TRBJ1-3; the D gene is possibly TRBD1 (6 bases). CDR3 length: 15 amino acids. With 8 bases removed from V and 1 base from J, the gap between germline ends came to 15 bases. In germline, CDR1 is KGHSH, CDR2 LQKENI. The CDR3 DNA follows: TGTGCCAGCGTCCCTTCTACAGGGTCTGGAAACACCATATATTTT. Translating gives CASVPSTGSGNTIYF.

This clone was counted a few times. The gene calls are TRBV18 and TRBJ2-7; the D gene is possibly TRBD1 (5 bases). Germline V gene data show CDR1 as KGHSH and CDR2 as LQKENI. Trimming removed 3 bases at V and 0 bases at J, with 9 bases between. The CDR3 loop spans 14 amino acids. CDR3 in amino acids: CASSPGAPSYEQYF. In nucleotides, the CDR3 is TGTGCCAGCTCACCTGGGGCACCCTCCTACGAGCAGTACTTC. The variable domain in full, completed from reference TRBV18 and TRBJ2-7, reads NAGVMQNPRHLVRRRGQEARLRCSPMKGHSHVYWYRQLPEEGLKFMVYLQKENIIDESGMPKERFSAEFPKEGPSILRIQQVVRGDSAAYFCASSPGAPSYEQYFGPGTRLTVT.

In its sample, this clone was seen many times. The chain carries TRBV7-9 and TRBJ1-1; no clear D gene. The CDR3 contains 12 residues. Germline CDR1 is SEHNR and CDR2 is FQNEAQ (reference sequence). V lost 1 base to trimming and J lost 3 bases, with 3 bases between them. The CDR3 DNA reads as TGTGCCAGCAGCTTAGTCGACACTGAAGCTTTCTTT. Its translation is CASSLVDTEAFF.